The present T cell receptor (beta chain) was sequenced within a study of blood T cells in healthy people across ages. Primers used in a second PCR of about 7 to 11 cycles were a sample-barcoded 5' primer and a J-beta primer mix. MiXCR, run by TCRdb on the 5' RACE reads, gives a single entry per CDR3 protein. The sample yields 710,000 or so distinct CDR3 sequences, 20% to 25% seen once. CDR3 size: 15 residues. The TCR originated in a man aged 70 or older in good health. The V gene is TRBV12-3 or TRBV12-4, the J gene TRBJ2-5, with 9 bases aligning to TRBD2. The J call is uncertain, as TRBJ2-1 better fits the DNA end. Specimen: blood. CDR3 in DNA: TGTGCCAGCAGACCCTATAGCGGGAGTTACAATGAGCAGTTCTTC. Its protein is CASRPYSGSYNEQFF.